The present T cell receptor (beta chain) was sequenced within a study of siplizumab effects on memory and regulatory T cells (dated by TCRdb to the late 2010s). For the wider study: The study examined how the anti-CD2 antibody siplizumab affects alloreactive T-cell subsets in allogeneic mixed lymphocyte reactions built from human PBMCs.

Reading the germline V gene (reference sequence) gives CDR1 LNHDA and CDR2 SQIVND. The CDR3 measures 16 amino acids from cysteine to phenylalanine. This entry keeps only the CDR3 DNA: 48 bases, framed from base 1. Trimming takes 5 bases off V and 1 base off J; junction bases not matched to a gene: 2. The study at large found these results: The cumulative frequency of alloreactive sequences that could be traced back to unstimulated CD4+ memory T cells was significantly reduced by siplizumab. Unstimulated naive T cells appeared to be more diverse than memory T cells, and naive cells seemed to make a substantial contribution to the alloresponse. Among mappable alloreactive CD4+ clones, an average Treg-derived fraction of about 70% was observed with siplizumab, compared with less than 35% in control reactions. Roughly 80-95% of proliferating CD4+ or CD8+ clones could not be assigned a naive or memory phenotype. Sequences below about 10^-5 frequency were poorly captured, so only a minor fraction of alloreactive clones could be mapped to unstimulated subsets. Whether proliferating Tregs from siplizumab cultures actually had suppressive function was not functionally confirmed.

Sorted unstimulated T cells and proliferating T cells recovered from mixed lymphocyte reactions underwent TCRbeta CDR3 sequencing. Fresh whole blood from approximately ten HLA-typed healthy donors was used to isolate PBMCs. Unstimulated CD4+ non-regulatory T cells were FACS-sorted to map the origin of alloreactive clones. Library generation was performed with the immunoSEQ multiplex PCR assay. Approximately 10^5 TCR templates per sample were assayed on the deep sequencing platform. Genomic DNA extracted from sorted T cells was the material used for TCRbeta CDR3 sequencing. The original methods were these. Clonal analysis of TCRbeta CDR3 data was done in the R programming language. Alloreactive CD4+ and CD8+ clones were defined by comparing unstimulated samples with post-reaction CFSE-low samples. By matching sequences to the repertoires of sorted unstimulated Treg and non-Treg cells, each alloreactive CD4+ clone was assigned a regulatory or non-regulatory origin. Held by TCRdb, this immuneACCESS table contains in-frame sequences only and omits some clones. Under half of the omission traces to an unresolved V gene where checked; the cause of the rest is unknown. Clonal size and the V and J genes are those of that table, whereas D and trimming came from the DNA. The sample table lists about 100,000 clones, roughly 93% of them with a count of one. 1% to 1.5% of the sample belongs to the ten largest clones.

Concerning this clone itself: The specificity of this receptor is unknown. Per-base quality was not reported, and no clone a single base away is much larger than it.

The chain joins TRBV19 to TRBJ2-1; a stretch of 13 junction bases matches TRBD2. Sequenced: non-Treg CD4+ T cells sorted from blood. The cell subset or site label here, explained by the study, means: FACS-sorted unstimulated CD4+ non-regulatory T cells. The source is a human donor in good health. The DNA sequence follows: TGTGCCAGTAGTGGGACTAGCGGGATTTCCTACAATGAGCAGTTCTTC. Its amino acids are CASSGTSGISYNEQFF.